This TCR beta chain stems from a study of blood T cell repertoires in COVID-19. This CDR3 has 12 residues. Between the trimmed V and J ends, which lost 4 bases and 7 bases, there was a span of 7 bases. CDR1 and CDR2 from the germline V gene are WNHNN and SYGVQD (reference sequence). In Seattle, patients joined the study during active infection and were tracked longitudinally. In the original workflow: The assay estimated nucleated cells by amplifying reference gene primers. Sequencing was performed with immunoSEQ multiplex PCR; in TCRdb, only in-frame clones are kept and a portion is missing. The DNA was the basis for D and trimming; V, J and clone size are from that table. The table lists about 260,000 clones, almost 90% of them singletons.

V is TRBV10-1 and J is TRBJ2-2; D gene unclear. Material: peripheral blood. This TCR derives from a woman aged 25-40 years with COVID-19, enrolled during active disease. CDR3 DNA: TGCGCCAGCAGTGCCGCGGTCGGGGAGCTGTTTTTT. Translated: CASSAAVGELFF.